The 31 T cell receptor beta chains in this list originate from one sample, sequenced in a study of CDR3 diversity in severe acne. TCRdb re-derived calls from the PCR reads in MiXCR, one entry per CDR3 protein. This sample has roughly 81,000 distinct CDR3 sequences, with over 45% found just once. The source material was blood. These receptor sequences come from a male donor in good health, serving as a control.

This clonotype came up many times. The chain employs TRBV7-3 and TRBJ2-3; D assignment may be TRBD1 or TRBD2 (6 bases each). The V end lost 1 base, the J end lost 3 bases, and 14 bases lay between the germline ends. There are 16 residues in the CDR3. Germline lookup yields CDR1 SGHTA and CDR2 FQGTGA. CDR3 nucleotide sequence: TGTGCCAGCAGCTTAATCCCCGGGGGCGGGACAGATACGCAGTATTTT. Protein product: CASSLIPGGGTDTQYF.

This clonotype was seen many times. The CDR3 reads CASSLTTILGTGREGEKLFF. The CDR3 coding sequence is TGTGCCAGCAGCTTAACCACCATTCTCGGGACAGGCAGGGAGGGTGAAAAACTGTTTTTT. The chain employs TRBV11-2 and TRBJ1-4, with TRBD1 matching over 8 bases. In germline, CDR1 is SGHAT, CDR2 FQNNGV. This CDR3 has 20 residues. The J segment lost 7 bases and the V segment lost 2 bases, leaving 21 bases of the junction unmatched. Using reference TRBV11-2 and TRBJ1-4 for the parts outside the CDR3, the full variable domain is EAGVAQSPRYKIIEKRQSVAFWCNPISGHATLYWYQQILGQGPKLLIQFQNNGVVDDSQLPKDRFSAERLKGVDSTLKIQPAKLEDSAVYLCASSLTTILGTGREGEKLFFGSGTQLSVL.

The rearrangement links TRBV3-1 to TRBJ1-1; TRBD1 aligns across 7 bases. The CDR3 is 15 amino acids. Germline lookup yields CDR1 LGHDT and CDR2 YNNKEL (reference sequence). The V gene end was trimmed by 3 bases and the J gene end by 3 bases; junction bases not matched to a gene: 7. The DNA of the CDR3 is TGTGCCAGCAGCCATCTGACAGGGAAAGACACTGAAGCTTTCTTT. It is translated as CASSHLTGKDTEAFF.

This chain connects TRBV15 to TRBJ2-5, with TRBD1 matching over 9 bases. The CDR3 extends over 14 amino acids. The ends lost 3 bases at V and 4 bases at J; junction bases unmatched: 3. Germline CDR1 reads LNHNV; CDR2 reads YYDKDF (reference sequence). The DNA of the CDR3 is TGTGCCACCAGCAGGGGACAGGGTGGAGAGACCCAGTACTTC. Residues: CATSRGQGGETQYF.

This clonotype was seen at least ten times. The chain uses TRBV27 and TRBJ2-7; tentative D call: TRBD2 (5 bases). V lost 1 base and J lost 3, with 10 bases in between. The length of the CDR3 is 14 residues. In germline, CDR1 is MNHEY, CDR2 SMNVEV (reference sequence). DNA of the CDR3: TGTGCCAGCAGTTTATTTCGGGGAAACTACGAGCAGTACTTC. Its protein product is CASSLFRGNYEQYF.

The sample holds many counts of this clonotype. The gene calls are TRBV6-5 and TRBJ2-7; a possible D gene is TRBD2 (5 bases). Germline V gene sequence: CDR1 MNHEY, CDR2 SVGAGI. V gave up 0 bases and J gave up 0 bases, with 6 bases separating them. This CDR3 spans 14 amino acids. CDR3 amino acids: CASSYSRDSYEQYF. Written as DNA, the CDR3 is TGTGCCAGCAGTTACTCACGGGACTCCTACGAGCAGTACTTC.

V gene TRBV20-1 combines with J gene TRBJ2-7; 9 nucleotides match TRBD2. The CDR3 is made up of 16 amino acids. V shed 0 bases and J 2 bases; nucleotides not matched to a gene: 8. Germline-derived CDR1 and CDR2 are DFQATT and SNEGSKA (reference sequence). The CDR3: CSARDSASGVAYEQYF. The CDR3 region has the DNA TGCAGTGCTAGAGATTCGGCTAGCGGGGTCGCCTACGAGCAGTACTTC.

The chain joins TRBV20-1 to TRBJ2-7; 12 bases map to TRBD2. This CDR3 contains 15 residues. Germline V CDR1 and CDR2: DFQATT, SNEGSKA (reference sequence). V gave up 4 bases and J gave up 3 bases; unmatched junction bases: 7. CDR3 region: CSANGLAGLRYEQYF. The DNA of the CDR3 is TGCAGTGCTAATGGACTAGCGGGACTCCGCTACGAGCAGTACTTC.

V gene TRBV20-1 combines with J gene TRBJ1-6, with D possibly TRBD1 on 5 matching bases. CDR3 length: 14 amino acids. In germline, CDR1 is DFQATT, CDR2 SNEGSKA (reference sequence). Trimming cost V 3 bases and J 5 bases, with 11 bases left between them. This CDR3 is CSASSGKDNSPLHF. The DNA for the CDR3 is TGCAGTGCTAGCTCAGGGAAGGATAATTCACCCCTCCACTTT.

J is TRBJ1-1 and V is TRBV2; no firm D call. The CDR3 sequence is 13 residues long. Germline CDR1 SNHLY, CDR2 FYNNEI. Trimming stripped 7 bases from V and 0 bases from J, with 9 bases between. CDR3 sequence (DNA): TGTGCCAGCAACAAGGAGATGAACACTGAAGCTTTCTTT. Its translation: CASNKEMNTEAFF.

This chain joins TRBV7-9 and TRBJ2-6; TRBD2 matches 7 bases. Losses at the gene ends were 6 bases for V and 4 bases for J; bases not matched to a gene: 18. Germline CDR1 SEHNR, CDR2 FQNEAQ (reference sequence). CDR3 size: 19 residues. CDR3 region: CASRLTRLAGDAGANVLTF. CDR3 sequence (DNA): TGTGCCAGCAGGTTAACACGGTTGGCGGGGGACGCCGGGGCCAACGTCCTGACTTTC.

The chain is built from TRBV7-2 and TRBJ1-3; unclear D gene. The CDR3 is 15 amino acids. Germline CDR1 is SGHTA and CDR2 is FQGNSA. With 5 bases removed from V and 0 bases from J, the gap between germline ends came to 11 bases. The CDR3 DNA is TGTGCCAGCAGCCCGACCGGCGACTCTGGAAACACCATATATTTT. Protein sequence: CASSPTGDSGNTIYF.

The rearrangement joins TRBV2 to TRBJ2-5; 7 positions match TRBD1. With 6 bases clipped from V and 2 bases from J, the junction kept 6 bases outside the gene matches. The germline gives CDR1 SNHLY, CDR2 FYNNEI. This CDR3 is built from 14 residues. In DNA form, the CDR3 reads TGTGCCAGCAGCAAGGGGACAGCTCAAGAGACCCAGTACTTC. Protein sequence: CASSKGTAQETQYF.

The chain uses TRBV4-1 and TRBJ2-7, with no clear D. V lost 0 bases and J lost 5, with 8 bases in between. Germline CDR1 is MGHRA and CDR2 is YSYEKL. This CDR3 has 13 residues. The CDR3 loop is CASSQDYNNEQYF. For the CDR3, the DNA is TGCGCCAGCAGCCAAGATTACAATAACGAGCAGTACTTC.

This clonotype was counted only a few times. The chain uses TRBV6-5 and TRBJ2-7; 8 bases are a match to TRBD1. The junction had 7 bases not matched to a gene; V was cut back by 4 bases and J by 2 bases. The CDR3 covers 15 residues. Germline assignment: CDR1 MNHEY and CDR2 SVGAGI. The CDR3 loop reads CASSSVGTGAYEQYF. In DNA, the CDR3 is TGTGCCAGCAGTTCGGTTGGGACAGGAGCCTACGAGCAGTACTTC.

This sequence joins TRBV27 and TRBJ1-5, with D uncertain. CDR1 is MNHEY, CDR2 SMNVEV, per germline (reference sequence). The CDR3 is 14 residues long. V was shortened by 8 bases and J by 3 bases, with 14 bases between the two germline ends. CDR3 protein: CASPSQIHNQPQHF. The CDR3 nucleotides read TGTGCCAGCCCCTCCCAGATTCACAATCAGCCCCAGCATTTT.

This clonotype is deemed medium-sized. This CDR3 is CSAGQGAVVQPQHF. The CDR3 DNA follows: TGCAGTGCTGGACAGGGGGCCGTTGTTCAGCCCCAGCATTTT. J is TRBJ1-5 and V is TRBV20-1, with 11 bases lining up with TRBD1. V lost 5 bases, J lost 6 bases, and 6 bases stayed unmatched. Germline CDR1 and CDR2: DFQATT and SNEGSKA (reference sequence). The CDR3 totals 14 residues.

The table lists this clonotype with many counts. V gene TRBV9 combines with J gene TRBJ2-3, with D possibly being TRBD2 (5 bases). The CDR3 consists of 15 residues. The germline V gene encodes CDR1 SGDLS and CDR2 YYNGEE. Deletions cut 0 bases from V and 3 bases from J, with 11 bases between. The CDR3 nucleotides are TGTGCCAGCAGCGTAGGAGGTAGCGCTACAGATACGCAGTATTTT. It yields the protein CASSVGGSATDTQYF.

The genes are TRBV7-2 and TRBJ1-5; tentatively, D is TRBD1 (5 bases). Trimming stripped 1 base from V and 4 bases from J, with 11 bases between. There are 15 residues in the CDR3. Germline CDR1 SGHTA, CDR2 FQGNSA. The chain's CDR3 is CASSLESGLNQPQHF. The CDR3 DNA reads as TGTGCCAGCAGCTTAGAATCAGGGTTAAATCAGCCCCAGCATTTT.

The V and J genes are TRBV5-6 and TRBJ1-4; D ambiguous. CDR3 size: 14 residues. Trimming removed 5 bases from V and 3 bases from J, with 11 bases in between. Germline values: CDR1 SGHDT, CDR2 YYEEEE. The CDR3 nucleotides are TGTGCCAGCAGTTCCGGAATGGCTAATGAAAAACTGTTTTTT. Amino acid sequence: CASSSGMANEKLFF.

The rearrangement links TRBV6-5 to TRBJ1-3, with a weak D call TRBD1 (5 bases). Trimming left V 5 bases short and J 12 bases short, with 26 bases between. Germline values: CDR1 MNHEY, CDR2 SVGAGI. The length of the CDR3 is 16 residues. The CDR3: CASSEFQGDYGYNIYF. The CDR3 bases are TGTGCCAGCAGTGAATTCCAGGGTGACTATGGCTACAACATATATTTT.

The chain employs TRBV2 and TRBJ2-6; TRBD2 might be the D (6 bases). V was pared by 7 bases and J by 5 bases, with 21 bases between. The CDR3 consists of 17 residues. Germline V gene sequence: CDR1 SNHLY, CDR2 FYNNEI. In DNA form, the CDR3 reads TGTGCCAGCACCCCGTTTGGGCGGGAAGTACGGGCCAACGTCCTGACTTTC. This sequence encodes CASTPFGREVRANVLTF.

This clonotype came up many times. The genes are TRBV4-1 and TRBJ1-2, with TRBD1 as a possible D gene (5 bases). The CDR3 runs to 19 residues. The V gene lost 0 bases and the J gene lost 0 bases, with 20 bases spanning the gap. The germline gives CDR1 MGHRA, CDR2 YSYEKL. This CDR3 is CASSQDPGGHRRSNYGYTF. CDR3 DNA: TGCGCCAGCAGCCAAGACCCAGGAGGACACAGGCGTTCTAACTATGGCTACACCTTC.

CDR3 residues: CASRKRHKPNSPLHF. The CDR3 nucleotides are TGCGCCAGCCGCAAAAGGCACAAACCTAATTCACCCCTCCACTTT. V usage is TRBV4-1 and J usage is TRBJ1-6; no definite D call. The CDR3 totals 15 residues. Germline V CDR1 and CDR2: MGHRA, YSYEKL. V gave up 8 bases and J gave up 6 bases, with 17 bases separating them.

This clonotype was counted at least ten times. The chain recombines TRBV7-9 with TRBJ2-7; weak D call: TRBD2 (5 bases). CDR3 length: 14 residues. Germline V lookup: CDR1 SEHNR, CDR2 FQNEAQ (reference sequence). V lost 1 base to trimming and J lost 5 bases, with 12 bases between them. CDR3 bases: TGTGCCAGCAGCTTAGGAGGGTTGGGAAACGAGCAGTACTTC. This codes for CASSLGGLGNEQYF.

The chain couples TRBV6-5 to TRBJ1-6, with TRBD1 matching over 7 bases. Unmatched junction bases numbered 1, after V lost 2 bases and J lost 3 bases. Germline V gene sequence: CDR1 MNHEY, CDR2 SVGAGI. CDR3 length equals 15 residues. CDR3 DNA: TGTGCCAGCAGTTACAGGACAGGCTATAATTCACCCCTCCACTTT. Translating gives CASSYRTGYNSPLHF.

The genes are TRBV18 and TRBJ2-5; D is perhaps TRBD2 (6 bases). Germline CDR1 is KGHSH and CDR2 is LQKENI. The CDR3 spans 15 residues. Between the trimmed V and J ends, which lost 6 bases and 5 bases, there was a span of 19 bases. The CDR3 spells CASSNRWEAGETQYF. The CDR3 nucleotides read TGTGCCAGCTCGAACCGGTGGGAGGCCGGGGAGACCCAGTACTTC. Combining the CDR3 with reference TRBV18 and TRBJ2-5 gives the whole variable domain NAGVMQNPRHLVRRRGQEARLRCSPMKGHSHVYWYRQLPEEGLKFMVYLQKENIIDESGMPKERFSAEFPKEGPSILRIQQVVRGDSAAYFCASSNRWEAGETQYFGPGTRLLVL.

The V gene is TRBV25-1, the J gene TRBJ2-2; D unresolved. Germline assignment: CDR1 MGHDK and CDR2 SYGVNS. V lost 5 bases to trimming and J lost 1 base, with 17 bases between them. This CDR3 region has 17 residues. The CDR3: CASSFPRQNRNTGELFF. CDR3 nucleotide sequence: TGTGCCAGCAGTTTTCCCCGGCAGAACCGGAACACCGGGGAGCTGTTTTTT. Variable domain in full (rest from reference TRBV25-1 and TRBJ2-2): EADIYQTPRYLVIGTGKKITLECSQTMGHDKMYWYQQDPGMELHLIHYSYGVNSTEKGDLSSESTVSRIRTEHFPLTLESARPSHTSQYLCASSFPRQNRNTGELFFGEGSRLTVL.

This clonotype was seen only a few times. The V and J genes are TRBV6-5 and TRBJ1-2; a possible D gene is TRBD1 (5 bases). Trimming stripped 6 bases from V and 7 bases from J, with 15 bases between. The V gene's germline CDR1 is MNHEY and CDR2 SVGAGI. CDR3 size: 13 residues. The CDR3 coding sequence is TGTGCCAGCAGATCCTCGAGCGGGGCTGGCTACACCTTC. Translating gives CASRSSSGAGYTF.

This clonotype was seen ten or more times. This chain connects TRBV7-9 to TRBJ2-5; possible D gene TRBD1, 6 bases. With 5 bases removed from V and 5 bases from J, the gap between germline ends came to 18 bases. CDR1 and CDR2 from the germline V gene are SEHNR and FQNEAQ (reference sequence). The CDR3 has 15 residues. CDR3 DNA sequence: TGTGCCAGCAGCGTGCTGGGACACCCTGGGGAGACCCAGTACTTC. Translation: CASSVLGHPGETQYF.

V gene TRBV7-9 combines with J gene TRBJ2-5; the D gene could be TRBD1 or TRBD2 (5 bases each). The CDR3 is 13 amino acids. Trimming removed 5 bases at V and 4 bases at J, with 11 bases between. Germline lookup yields CDR1 SEHNR and CDR2 FQNEAQ (reference sequence). The CDR3 protein is CASSRDGAETQYF. In DNA, the CDR3 is TGTGCCAGCAGCCGAGACGGGGCAGAGACCCAGTACTTC. The whole variable domain, filled in from reference TRBV7-9 and TRBJ2-5, reads DTGVSQNPRHKITKRGQNVTFRCDPISEHNRLYWYRQTLGQGPEFLTYFQNEAQLEKSRLLSDRFSAERPKGSFSTLEIQRTEQGDSAMYLCASSRDGAETQYFGPGTRLLVL.